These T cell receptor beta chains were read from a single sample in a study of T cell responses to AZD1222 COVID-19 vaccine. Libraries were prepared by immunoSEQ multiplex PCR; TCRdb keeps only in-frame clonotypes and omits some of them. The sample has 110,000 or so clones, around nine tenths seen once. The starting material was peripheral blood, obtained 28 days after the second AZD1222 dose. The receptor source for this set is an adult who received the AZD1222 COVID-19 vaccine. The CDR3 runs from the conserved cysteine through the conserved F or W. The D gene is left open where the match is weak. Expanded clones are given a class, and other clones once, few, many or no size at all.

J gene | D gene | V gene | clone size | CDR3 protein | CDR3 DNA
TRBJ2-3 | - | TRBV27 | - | CASSLFGGSTDTQYF | TGTGCCAGCAGTTTATTCGGGGGAAGCACAGATACGCAGTATTTT
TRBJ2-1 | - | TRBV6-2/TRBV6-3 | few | CASSYDPSSSNEQFF | TGTGCCAGCAGTTACGACCCATCGTCCTCCAATGAGCAGTTCTTC
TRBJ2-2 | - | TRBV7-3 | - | CASSSSVTGELFF | TGTGCCAGCAGCTCCTCGGTGACCGGGGAGCTGTTTTTT
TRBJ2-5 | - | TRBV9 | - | CASSPTVSGTQYF | TGTGCCAGCAGCCCTACGGTCTCCGGGACCCAGTACTTC
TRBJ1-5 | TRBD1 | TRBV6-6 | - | CASSPRGPEGQGATSNNQPQHF | TGTGCCAGCAGTCCCCGGGGGCCCGAAGGACAGGGGGCGACAAGCAACAATCAGCCCCAGCATTTT
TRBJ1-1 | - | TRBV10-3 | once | CAISAPEGQGPTEAFF | TGTGCCATCAGCGCCCCGGAAGGTCAGGGGCCCACTGAAGCTTTCTTT
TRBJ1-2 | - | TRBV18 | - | CASSQGGYGYTF | TGTGCCAGCTCACAGGGAGGGTATGGCTACACCTTC
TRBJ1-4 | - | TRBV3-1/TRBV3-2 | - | CASSNDPGEAKLFF | TGTGCCAGCAGTAACGACCCAGGGGAGGCAAAACTGTTTTTT
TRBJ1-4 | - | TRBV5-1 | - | CASSFNPQKNEKLFF | TGCGCCAGCAGCTTTAATCCCCAGAAGAATGAAAAACTGTTTTTT
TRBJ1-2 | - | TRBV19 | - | CASSIPGINYGYTF | TGTGCCAGTAGTATCCCAGGAATTAACTATGGCTACACCTTC
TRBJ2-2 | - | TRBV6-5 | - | CASRSGPYTGELFF | TGTGCCAGCAGATCCGGGCCCTACACCGGGGAGCTGTTTTTT
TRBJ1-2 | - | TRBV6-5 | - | CASRRTGFYGYTF | TGTGCCAGCAGGCGGACGGGATTCTATGGCTACACCTTC
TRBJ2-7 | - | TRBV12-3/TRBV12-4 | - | CASSQGYEQYF | TGTGCCAGCAGTCAGGGTTACGAGCAGTACTTC
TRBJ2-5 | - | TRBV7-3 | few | CASSLIGGLQETQYF | TGTGCCAGCAGCTTAATTGGAGGCCTCCAAGAGACCCAGTACTTC
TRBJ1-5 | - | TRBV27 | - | CASSLYYSNQPQHF | TGTGCCAGCAGTCTTTACTATAGCAATCAGCCCCAGCATTTT
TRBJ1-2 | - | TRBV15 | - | CATSRDRAALVYGYTF | TGTGCCACCAGCAGAGATAGGGCGGCCCTGGTCTATGGCTACACCTTC
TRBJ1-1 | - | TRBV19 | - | CASSIPGGNTEAFF | TGTGCCAGTAGTATACCTGGAGGGAACACTGAAGCTTTCTTT
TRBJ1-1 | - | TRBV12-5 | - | CASGLVGTTEAFF | TGTGCTAGTGGTTTGGTAGGGACCACTGAAGCTTTCTTT
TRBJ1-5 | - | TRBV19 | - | CASRLDSHGNQPQHF | TGTGCCAGTAGACTGGACAGTCACGGCAATCAGCCCCAGCATTTT
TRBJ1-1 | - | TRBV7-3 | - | CASSLTLGLTEAFF | TGTGCCAGCAGCTTAACGCTCGGGTTAACTGAAGCTTTCTTT
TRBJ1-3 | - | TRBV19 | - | CASSIGGISGNTIYF | TGTGCCAGTAGTATAGGTGGCATCTCTGGAAACACCATATATTTT
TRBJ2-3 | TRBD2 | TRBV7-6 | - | CASSFQLAGPNPTSTDTQYF | TGTGCCAGCAGCTTTCAGCTAGCGGGGCCCAACCCGACTAGCACAGATACGCAGTATTTT
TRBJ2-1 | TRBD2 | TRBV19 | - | CASSMAVLAGGGYNEQFF | TGTGCCAGTAGTATGGCCGTCCTAGCGGGAGGAGGTTACAATGAGCAGTTCTTC
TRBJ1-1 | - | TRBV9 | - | CASSGRVGLRAGDESEAFF | TGTGCCAGCAGCGGTAGAGTGGGTTTGAGGGCAGGGGACGAATCTGAAGCTTTCTTT
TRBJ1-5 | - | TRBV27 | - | CASRAQWGAAQPQHF | TGTGCCAGCAGGGCGCAGTGGGGGGCAGCCCAGCCCCAGCATTTT
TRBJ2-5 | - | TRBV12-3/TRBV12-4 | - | CASSSSQTQYF | TGTGCCAGCAGTTCCTCGCAGACCCAGTACTTC
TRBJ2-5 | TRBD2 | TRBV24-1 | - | CATSAGVGEGQETQYF | TGTGCCACCAGTGCTGGGGTCGGGGAGGGCCAAGAGACCCAGTACTTC
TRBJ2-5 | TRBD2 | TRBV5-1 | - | CASSLFTSGRETQYF | TGCGCCAGCAGCTTGTTCACTAGCGGGAGGGAGACCCAGTACTTC
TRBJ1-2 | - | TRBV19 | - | CASTVRGGYGYTF | TGTGCCAGTACCGTTAGGGGCGGCTATGGCTACACCTTC
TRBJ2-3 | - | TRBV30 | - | CAWSVPPAPRTDTQYF | TGTGCCTGGAGTGTCCCCCCAGCGCCGCGCACAGATACGCAGTATTTT
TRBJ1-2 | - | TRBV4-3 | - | CASSQEHRQGKVYGYTF | TGCGCCAGCAGCCAAGAGCACAGGCAGGGGAAGGTCTATGGCTACACCTTC
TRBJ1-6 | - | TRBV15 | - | CATSRDRGAGSPLHF | TGTGCCACCAGCAGAGACCGGGGGGCAGGTTCACCCCTCCACTTT
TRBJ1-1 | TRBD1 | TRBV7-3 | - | CASTEGTAPREAFF | TGTGCCAGCACCGAGGGGACAGCACCACGTGAAGCTTTCTTT
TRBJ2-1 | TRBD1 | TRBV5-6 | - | CASTRTGTYNEQFF | TGTGCCAGCACCCGGACAGGGACCTACAATGAGCAGTTCTTC
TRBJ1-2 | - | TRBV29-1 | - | CSPPTLNPFYGYTF | TGCAGCCCCCCAACCCTAAACCCCTTCTATGGCTACACCTTC
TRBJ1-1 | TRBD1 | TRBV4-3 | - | CASSLQGGVTEAFF | TGCGCCAGCAGCCTACAGGGGGGGGTCACTGAAGCTTTCTTT
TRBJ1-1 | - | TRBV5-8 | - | CASSPGGNTEAFF | TGTGCCAGCAGCCCAGGCGGGAACACTGAAGCTTTCTTT
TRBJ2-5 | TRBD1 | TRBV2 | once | CASRGTAPWYF | TGTGCCAGCAGGGGGACAGCCCCGTGGTACTTC
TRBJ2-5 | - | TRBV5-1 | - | CASSQVGGRRETQYF | TGCGCCAGCAGCCAAGTGGGGGGCAGGAGAGAGACCCAGTACTTC
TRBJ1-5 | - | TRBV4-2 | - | CASGWGQHNQPQHF | TGTGCCAGCGGGTGGGGGCAGCACAATCAGCCCCAGCATTTT
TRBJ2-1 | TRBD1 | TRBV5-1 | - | CASSPGQVSYNEQFF | TGCGCCAGCAGCCCCGGACAGGTCTCCTACAATGAGCAGTTCTTC
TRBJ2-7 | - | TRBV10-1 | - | CASSSHRVVAYEQYF | TGCGCCAGCAGCTCTCACAGGGTTGTCGCCTACGAGCAGTACTTC
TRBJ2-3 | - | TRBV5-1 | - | CASSSWASTDTQYF | TGCGCCAGCAGCTCTTGGGCGAGCACAGATACGCAGTATTTT
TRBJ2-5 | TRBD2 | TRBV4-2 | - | CASSQDLAGAQETQYF | TGTGCCAGCAGCCAAGACCTAGCGGGGGCCCAAGAGACCCAGTACTTC
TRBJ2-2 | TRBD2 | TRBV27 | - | CASHRTSDTGELFF | TGTGCCAGCCATAGGACTAGCGATACCGGGGAGCTGTTTTTT
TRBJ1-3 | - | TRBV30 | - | CAWSYGRTGLGNTIYF | TGTGCCTGGAGTTATGGAAGGACTGGACTTGGAAACACCATATATTTT
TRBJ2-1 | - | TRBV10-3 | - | CAISAQALTYSNEQFF | TGTGCCATCAGTGCACAGGCCCTCACCTACTCCAATGAGCAGTTCTTC
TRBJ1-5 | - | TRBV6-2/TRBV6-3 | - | CASSYSTGYSNQPQHF | TGTGCCAGCAGTTACTCGACAGGTTATAGCAATCAGCCCCAGCATTTT
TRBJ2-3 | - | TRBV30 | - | CAWSVDSTDTQYF | TGTGCCTGGAGTGTAGATTCCACAGATACGCAGTATTTT
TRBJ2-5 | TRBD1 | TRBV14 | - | CASSQGTGPRMTQYF | TGTGCCAGCAGCCAGGGGACAGGGCCCCGGATGACCCAGTACTTC
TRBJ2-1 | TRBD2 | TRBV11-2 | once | CASSPWTSGSSYNEQFF | TGTGCCAGCAGCCCCTGGACTAGCGGGAGCTCCTACAATGAGCAGTTCTTC
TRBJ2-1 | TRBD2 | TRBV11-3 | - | CASSLLGTSGINEQFF | TGTGCCAGCAGCTTATTGGGGACTAGCGGGATCAATGAGCAGTTCTTC
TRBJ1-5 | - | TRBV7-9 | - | CASSSGVGSNQPQHF | TGTGCCAGCAGCTCAGGGGTGGGAAGCAATCAGCCCCAGCATTTT
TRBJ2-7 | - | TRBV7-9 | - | CASSLVGFSYEQYF | TGTGCCAGCAGCTTAGTCGGGTTTTCCTACGAGCAGTACTTC